These 26 T cell receptor beta chains share one sample of origin, sequenced in a study of cytomegalovirus exposure and HLA in healthy donors. PCR was performed using 60 Vbeta and 13 Jbeta primers. Repertoires were generated with immunoSEQ multiplex PCR, while TCRdb's copy carries only in-frame clones and drops some. The sample carries about 59,000 clones, 75% to 85% recorded once. Sequenced input: PBMCs. All receptors derive from a woman between 40 and 55 years old in good health and CMV-seronegative.

This clone was seen only a few times. The chain employs TRBV2 and TRBJ2-6; D is undetermined. The V end lost 2 bases, the J end lost 4 bases, and 9 bases lay between the germline ends. This CDR3 is built from 15 residues. Germline V gives CDR1 SNHLY, CDR2 FYNNEI. The CDR3 DNA sequence: TGTGCCAGCAGTGAAAACAGCTGGGGGGCCAACGTCCTGACTTTC. Translated: CASSENSWGANVLTF. The entire variable domain, with the rest obtained from reference TRBV2 and TRBJ2-6, is as follows: EPEVTQTPSHQVTQMGQEVILRCVPISNHLYFYWYRQILGQKVEFLVSFYNNEISEKSEIFDDQFSVERPDGSNFTLKIRSTKLEDSAMYFCASSENSWGANVLTFGAGSRLTVL.

The chain joins TRBV9 to TRBJ2-3, with 9 bases that match TRBD2. Trimming at V came to 3 bases and at J to 4 bases, leaving 6 bases not matched to a gene. Germline assignment: CDR1 SGDLS and CDR2 YYNGEE. The CDR3 length is 15 residues. As DNA, the CDR3 is TGTGCCAGCAGCGGTAGCGGGAGTACGGCAGATACGCAGTATTTT. Amino acids: CASSGSGSTADTQYF.

The chain combines TRBV27 with TRBJ1-5, with D maybe TRBD1 (5 bases). The V end lost 3 bases, the J end lost 6 bases, and 12 bases lay between the germline ends. CDR3 size: 14 residues. Germline CDR1 and CDR2: MNHEY and SMNVEV (reference sequence). For the CDR3, the DNA is TGTGCCAGCAGTTTGGAGGGGCGCGGTCAGCCCCAGCATTTT. It translates to CASSLEGRGQPQHF.

V and J are TRBV7-8 and TRBJ2-2, with 10 bases that match TRBD2. The CDR3 has 18 residues. V dropped 5 bases and J dropped 0; count of bases not matched to a gene: 9. Germline CDR1 is SGHVS and CDR2 is FQNEAQ. CDR3 sequence: CASSPRPTSGANTGELFF. For the CDR3, the DNA is TGTGCCAGCAGCCCCCGACCTACTAGCGGGGCGAACACCGGGGAGCTGTTTTTT.

The chain combines TRBV7-9 with TRBJ1-2; TRBD1 matches at 7 bases. V was clipped by 5 bases and J by 4 bases; unmatched bases: 7. The germline gives CDR1 SEHNR, CDR2 FQNEAQ (reference sequence). This CDR3 contains 14 residues. The CDR3 region is CASSHIQGPYGYTF. In DNA form, the CDR3 reads TGTGCCAGCAGCCATATACAGGGGCCCTATGGCTACACCTTC. Looking up the rest from reference TRBV7-9 and TRBJ1-2 gives the full variable domain: DTGVSQNPRHKITKRGQNVTFRCDPISEHNRLYWYRQTLGQGPEFLTYFQNEAQLEKSRLLSDRFSAERPKGSFSTLEIQRTEQGDSAMYLCASSHIQGPYGYTFGSGTRLTVV.

This clone turned up a few times. CDR3: CASSQISGRAGELFF. The CDR3 nucleotides are TGCGCCAGCAGCCAAATTAGCGGGAGGGCCGGGGAGCTGTTTTTT. This sequence joins TRBV4-3 and TRBJ2-2, with 11 bases aligning to TRBD2. Germline V gene lookup returns CDR1 LGHNA and CDR2 YSLEER. Losses at the gene ends were 2 bases for V and 6 bases for J; bases not matched to a gene: 2. This CDR3 region has 15 residues.

Here the CDR3 DNA reads TGCGCCAGCAGTGATGGCGGGGCGGAGGTCGAGCAGTACTTC. Residues: CASSDGGAEVEQYF. The chain has TRBV10-1 and TRBJ2-7; possible D gene TRBD2, 6 bases. This CDR3 is built from 14 residues. Looked up from germline, CDR1 is WNHNN and CDR2 is SYGVQD (reference sequence). V dropped 3 bases and J dropped 6 bases, with 15 bases sitting between them.

The CDR3 sequence: CASSENSLAETQYF. Here the CDR3 DNA reads TGCGCCAGCAGTGAAAACAGCTTAGCGGAGACCCAGTACTTC. The V call is TRBV10-1, the J call TRBJ2-5; maybe TRBD2 (5 bases). The germline V gene encodes CDR1 WNHNN and CDR2 SYGVQD (reference sequence). Trimming cost V 3 bases and J 5 bases, with 13 bases left between them. The CDR3 spans 14 residues.

The genes are TRBV5-4 and TRBJ2-1; TRBD2 matches 7 bases. Trimming at V came to 3 bases and at J to 12 bases, leaving 12 bases not matched to a gene. This CDR3 spans 14 amino acids. From germline, CDR1 is SGHNT and CDR2 YYREEE (reference sequence). Here the CDR3 DNA reads TGTGCCAGCAGCTCTCCGGGACTAAAAATGAGGCAGTTCTTC. Translation gives CASSSPGLKMRQFF.

V usage is TRBV28 and J usage is TRBJ2-3; 8 bases agree with TRBD2. The CDR3 totals 18 residues. V trimming: 2 bases; J trimming: 0 bases; junction bases outside the gene matches: 10. Germline-derived CDR1 and CDR2 are MDHEN and SYDVKM. The CDR3: CASSLRLAGSSSTDTQYF. CDR3 bases: TGTGCCAGCAGTTTACGGCTAGCGGGTTCATCTAGCACAGATACGCAGTATTTT.

This chain joins TRBV7-2 and TRBJ1-3; D is possibly TRBD1 (5 bases). The V end lost 1 base, the J end lost 2 bases, and 6 bases lay between the germline ends. The CDR3 is 14 residues long. CDR1 and CDR2 from the germline V gene are SGHTA and FQGNSA. The CDR3 DNA reads TGTGCCAGCAGCTTAGTAGGGGCTGGAAACACCATATATTTT. Residues: CASSLVGAGNTIYF.

The chain links TRBV21-1 to TRBJ1-5. TRBV21-1 is designated a pseudogene. The CDR3 has 16 amino acids. CDR3 protein: CASSKGGGAGNQPQHF. The DNA of the CDR3 is TGTGCCAGCAGCAAAGGAGGGGGGGCGGGCAATCAGCCCCAGCATTTT.

V usage is TRBV29-1 and J usage is TRBJ1-2; D ambiguous. The CDR3 is 14 residues long. Germline lookup yields CDR1 SQVTM and CDR2 ANQGSEA. The V and J ends lost 2 bases and 0 bases respectively, with 10 bases between them. The CDR3, as DNA: TGCAGCGTTGAAATGGGAGGAACTAACTATGGCTACACCTTC. Its protein product is CSVEMGGTNYGYTF.

The chain is built from TRBV4-3 and TRBJ2-1; 7 bases agree with TRBD2. J was trimmed by 0 bases and V by 1 base; bases with no gene match: 6. There are 17 residues in the CDR3. CDR1 and CDR2 (germline): LGHNA, YSLEER. The CDR3 DNA reads as TGCGCCAGCAGCCAAGGTTCTGGCGGGAGCTCCTACAATGAGCAGTTCTTC. This sequence encodes CASSQGSGGSSYNEQFF.

V usage is TRBV18 and J usage is TRBJ1-5; D uncertain. The CDR3 loop spans 14 amino acids. The V gene lost 5 bases and the J gene lost 3 bases, with 11 bases spanning the gap. CDR1 and CDR2 (germline): KGHSH, LQKENI. The CDR3 sequence is CASSGGETNQPQHF. CDR3 DNA sequence: TGTGCCAGCTCAGGCGGGGAAACCAATCAGCCCCAGCATTTT.

The rearrangement joins TRBV5-1 to TRBJ2-5; weak D call: TRBD2 (5 bases). The CDR3 spans 13 residues. The germline V gene has CDR1 SGHRS and CDR2 YFSETQ. Trimming removed 7 bases at V and 6 bases at J, with 16 bases between. The CDR3 is CASARVMRQTQYF. In nucleotides, the CDR3 is TGCGCCAGCGCGCGGGTAATGCGGCAGACCCAGTACTTC.

The sample holds a few counts of this clone. The chain is built from TRBV28 and TRBJ2-4; D gene unclear. Trimming took 10 bases from V and 0 from J, leaving 16 bases between them. The germline V gene has CDR1 MDHEN and CDR2 SYDVKM. This CDR3 is built from 15 residues. The CDR3 region is CAIEEGALAKNIQYF. The DNA of the CDR3 is TGTGCCATCGAGGAAGGAGCACTAGCCAAAAACATTCAGTACTTC.

The V gene is TRBV19, the J gene TRBJ1-5; D is perhaps TRBD1 (5 bases). The V gene lost 2 bases and the J gene lost 8 bases, with 16 bases spanning the gap. Germline CDR1 LNHDA, CDR2 SQIVND (reference sequence). The CDR3 contains 15 residues. The CDR3 loop is CASSIREAGRKPQHF. For the CDR3, the DNA is TGTGCCAGTAGTATAAGGGAGGCAGGGCGGAAGCCCCAGCATTTT. The full variable domain, in which reference TRBV19 and TRBJ1-5 provide the parts outside the CDR3, is DGGITQSPKYLFRKEGQNVTLSCEQNLNHDAMYWYRQDPGQGLRLIYYSQIVNDFQKGDIAEGYSVSREKKESFPLTVTSAQKNPTAFYLCASSIREAGRKPQHFGDGTRLSIL.

The CDR3 is CASSYPDRGYGYTF. The CDR3 DNA reads TGTGCCAGCAGTTACCCGGACAGGGGCTATGGCTACACCTTC. This chain connects TRBV28 to TRBJ1-2, with 9 bases that match TRBD1. The CDR3 is made up of 14 amino acids. Germline V gene data show CDR1 as MDHEN and CDR2 as SYDVKM. After removal of 4 bases from V and 4 bases from J, the junction contained 4 bases not matched to a gene.

The rearrangement joins TRBV10-3 to TRBJ2-4, with 8 nucleotides matching TRBD1. The ends lost 7 bases at V and 8 bases at J; junction bases unmatched: 13. CDR1 ENHRY and CDR2 SYGVKD come from the germline V gene. The CDR3 consists of 15 residues. The CDR3 region is CAIKLLAGGMYIQYF. The CDR3 DNA reads TGTGCCATCAAGCTGTTAGCAGGGGGCATGTACATTCAGTACTTC.

The chain links TRBV5-1 to TRBJ2-1; the match to TRBD1 covers 11 bases. J lost 6 bases, V lost 1 base, and 3 bases had no gene match. This CDR3 is built from 15 residues. The germline V gene has CDR1 SGHRS and CDR2 YFSETQ. The CDR3, as DNA: TGCGCCAGCAGCTTGTCCGGGACAGGGGGCAATGAGCAGTTCTTC. Its translation: CASSLSGTGGNEQFF.

The genes are TRBV19 and TRBJ2-7, with a tentative D call TRBD2 (6 bases). Per the germline V gene, CDR1 is LNHDA and CDR2 is SQIVND (reference sequence). The CDR3 covers 14 residues. Trimming pared 3 bases from V and 2 bases from J, leaving 11 bases between. CDR3 sequence (DNA): TGTGCCAGTAGTATTATGGGACTTACCTACGAGCAGTACTTC. Its protein product is CASSIMGLTYEQYF.

This clone was picked up a small number of times. The V gene is TRBV19, the J gene TRBJ1-2; TRBD1 aligns across 8 bases. The V gene's germline CDR1 is LNHDA and CDR2 SQIVND (reference sequence). The V and J ends lost 3 bases and 6 bases, in that order; junction bases with no gene match: 9. The CDR3 runs 15 residues. CDR3 in amino acids: CASSITGQVSHGYTF. For the CDR3, the DNA is TGTGCCAGTAGTATCACGGGACAGGTATCTCATGGCTACACCTTC.

The rearrangement uses TRBV6-5 and TRBJ2-1; 7 bases agree with TRBD2. The J segment lost 15 bases and the V segment lost 6 bases, leaving 14 bases of the junction unmatched. The germline V gene encodes CDR1 MNHEY and CDR2 SVGAGI. This CDR3 spans 13 amino acids. CDR3 nucleotide sequence: TGTGCCAGCAGCCCGTCGAGGCGGGAGAACCTGTTCTTC. Protein sequence: CASSPSRRENLFF.

The rearrangement uses TRBV13 and TRBJ2-1; 9 bases are a match to TRBD2. The germline gives CDR1 PRHDT, CDR2 FYEKMQ (reference sequence). V shed 5 bases, J shed 9 bases, and the junction held 11 bases outside the gene matches. CDR3 length: 15 residues. The chain's CDR3 is CASSTGNSSGAEQFF. CDR3 DNA: TGTGCCAGCAGCACGGGGAACTCTAGCGGGGCTGAGCAGTTCTTC.

V is TRBV6-5 and J is TRBJ1-1; maybe TRBD1 (6 bases). Trimming cost V 2 bases and J 5 bases, with 12 bases left between them. Germline CDR1 reads MNHEY; CDR2 reads SVGAGI. The CDR3 covers 14 residues. CDR3 DNA: TGTGCCAGCAGTTACGGCGCAGGGGTGACTGAAGCTTTCTTT. Amino acid sequence: CASSYGAGVTEAFF.